This TCR beta chain was sequenced during a study of regulatory dendritic cells for organ transplantation. The junction had 7 bases not matched to a gene; V was cut back by 5 bases and J by 1 base. The V gene's germline CDR1 is SGHAT and CDR2 FQDESV (reference sequence). The CDR3 covers 15 residues. The data were produced by immunoSEQ multiplex PCR, yet TCRdb's version contains in-frame clones alone and is incomplete. The sample shows 20,000 to 25,000 clones, about 70% of them seen only once. Points from the study as a whole: Naive T cells showed high diversity, memory cells less, memory CD8+ least. Alloreactive memory CD8+ T cell pools varied considerably between individuals. Memory CD8+ clonal expansion seemed more limited with regulatory than mature dendritic cells.

For this clone: The antigen is unknown.

Memory T cells were CD45RO+, naive were CD45RA+, sorted by FACS. V and J are TRBV11-1 and TRBJ1-1; TRBD1 agrees at 7 bases. The TCR sequence derives from a human donor in good health. Input material: memory CD4+ T cells from blood. Subset here: CD45RO+ memory T cells. The DNA of the CDR3 is TGTGCCAGCAGCCCCAGACAGGGTGGGAACACTGAAGCTTTCTTT. Translated, it gives CASSPRQGGNTEAFF. Looking up the rest from reference TRBV11-1 and TRBJ1-1 gives the full variable domain: EAEVAQSPRYKITEKSQAVAFWCDPISGHATLYWYRQILGQGPELLVQFQDESVVDDSQLPKDRFSAERLKGVDSTLKIQPAELGDSAMYLCASSPRQGGNTEAFFGQGTRLTVV.